This TCR beta chain appears in the sequencing data of a study of blood T cell repertoires in COVID-19 (dated by TCRdb to about 2020). Concerning the study at large: Collaborator samples came from the United States, Italy and Spain and covered acute and convalescent phases of COVID-19. The sample metadata nearly always contained a de-identified subject ID, COVID-19 status, age in years and sex. The samples were drawn from two sources: the first 160 participants of the ongoing ImmuneRACE study, and 1,254 subjects contributed by 6 global collaborators. The dataset comprised deeply sampled blood TCRbeta repertoires from subjects exposed to, actively infected with, or recovered from COVID-19. A freely available public database, intended as a resource for researchers studying the immune response to SARS-CoV-2, is where the repertoires were released. Where available, HLA class I and class II types were taken from metadata supplied by the sample provider and were not determined by assay-based typing. The material from the prospective study consisted of cDNA or gDNA derived from T cells, B-cell-depleted T cells, or PBMCs.

The CDR3 measures 14 amino acids from cysteine to phenylalanine. The read is trimmed to its CDR3 DNA, 42 bases read in frame from base 1. Deletion took 3 bases off V and 1 base off J, with a span of 9 bases between the germline ends. The germline V gene gives CDR1 as MGHRA and CDR2 as YSYEKL. In the prospective study, participants were roughly 18 to 89 years old, resided in 24 geographic areas of the United States, and were enrolled through a virtual design. In the prospective study, cohorts were assigned on the basis of participant-reported clinical history obtained from a screening survey and a study questionnaire. Recovered participants in ImmuneRACE Cohort 3 were defined by two consecutive negative NP/OP PCR tests, clearance by a healthcare professional, or resolution of symptoms. Each participant in the prospective study had whole blood, serum and a nasopharyngeal or oropharyngeal swab collected by mobile phlebotomists. Prospective study participants could optionally give additional blood draws and questionnaires over an approximately 2-month period. Prospective study blood samples were shipped either frozen or at room temperature before DNA extraction.

General findings and caveats noted by the study authors: The amount of clinical and demographic metadata varied by source and participant and was provided uncurated.

The immunoSEQ Assay, a bias-controlled multiplex PCR, was used to amplify TCRbeta CDR3 regions from genomic DNA. From the authors' description of their analysis: Within the assay, amplification of reference gene primers was used to estimate how many nucleated cells each sample contained. To quantify the absolute abundance of each unique TCRbeta CDR3 rearrangement, sequence reads were collapsed and filtered. Productive Simpson clonality was computed per sample as the square root of Simpson's diversity index over productive rearrangements. The source is immuneACCESS, and TCRdb retained only in-frame sequences with V and J called. Part of the clones is not carried over; for the studies checked, unresolved V genes explain less than half of this, and the remainder is unexplained. V, J and clone size are those of that table, while D and trimming were read from the DNA. The sample table holds roughly 360,000 clones, of which approximately 89% were seen once. 1.3% of the sample comes from the top ten.

This clone was detected a few times. The antigen it binds to is not known. One base away there is no much larger clone; base qualities are not given. The V gene is TRBV4-1 and the J gene is TRBJ1-1, with no confidently assigned D gene. The specimen sequenced was PBMCs or T cells enriched from blood (not recorded which). The receptor's source is a man aged 25-40 years who had recovered from COVID-19. The encoded CDR3 is CASSHLRGNTEAFF. In nucleotides, the sequence is TGCGCCAGCAGCCACCTACGTGGGAACACTGAAGCTTTCTTT.